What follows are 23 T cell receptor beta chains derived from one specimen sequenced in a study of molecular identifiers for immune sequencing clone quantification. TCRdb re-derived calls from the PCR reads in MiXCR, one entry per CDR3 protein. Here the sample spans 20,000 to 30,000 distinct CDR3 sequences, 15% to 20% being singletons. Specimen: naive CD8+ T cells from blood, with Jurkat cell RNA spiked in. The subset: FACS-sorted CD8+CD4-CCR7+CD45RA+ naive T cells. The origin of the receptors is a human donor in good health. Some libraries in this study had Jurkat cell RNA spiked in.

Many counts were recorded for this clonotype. The CDR3 nucleotides read TGTGCCAGCAGTCTAATAGCGGGAGCCTACGAGCAGTACTTC. Residues: CASSLIAGAYEQYF. V gene TRBV7-2 combines with J gene TRBJ2-7, with 9 bases aligning to TRBD2. This CDR3 contains 14 residues. CDR1 and CDR2 from the germline V gene are SGHTA and FQGNSA. V lost 6 bases and J lost 2; bases outside the gene matches: 5.

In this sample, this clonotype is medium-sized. The CDR3 sequence: CASSWTGTTSTDTQYF. CDR3 coding DNA: TGTGCCAGCAGCTGGACCGGGACGACCAGCACAGATACGCAGTATTTT. This chain joins TRBV7-2 and TRBJ2-3; possibly TRBD1 or TRBD2 for D (5 bases each). Germline V gene data show CDR1 as SGHTA and CDR2 as FQGNSA. The V and J ends lost 4 bases and 0 bases respectively, with 14 bases between them. The CDR3 extends over 16 amino acids. The variable domain in full, completed from reference TRBV7-2 and TRBJ2-3, reads GAGVSQSPSNKVTEKGKDVELRCDPISGHTALYWYRQSLGQGLEFLIYFQGNSAPDKSGLPSDRFSAERTGGSVSTLTIQRTQQEDSAVYLCASSWTGTTSTDTQYFGPGTRLTVL.

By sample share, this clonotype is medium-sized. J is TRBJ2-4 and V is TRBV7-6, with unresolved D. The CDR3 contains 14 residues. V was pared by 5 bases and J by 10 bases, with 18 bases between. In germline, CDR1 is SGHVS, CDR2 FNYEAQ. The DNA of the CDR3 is TGTGCCAGCAGCCCCACCCTAGTACCCGCGATTCAGTACTTC. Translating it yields CASSPTLVPAIQYF.

CDR3 residues: CASSQDGPTVVCEQYF. CDR3 sequence (DNA): TGCGCCAGCAGCCAAGATGGCCCAACGGTAGTCTGCGAGCAGTACTTC. The chain combines TRBV4-3 with TRBJ2-7; D gene ambiguous. The V gene lost 0 bases and the J gene lost 6 bases, with 18 bases spanning the gap. The CDR3 spans 16 residues. Germline V gene data show CDR1 as LGHNA and CDR2 as YSLEER.

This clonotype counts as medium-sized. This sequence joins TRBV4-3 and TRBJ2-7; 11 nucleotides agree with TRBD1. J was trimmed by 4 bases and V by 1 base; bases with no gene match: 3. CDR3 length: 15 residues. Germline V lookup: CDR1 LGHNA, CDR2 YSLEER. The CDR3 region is CASSQGRDRGYEQYF. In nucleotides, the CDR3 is TGCGCCAGCAGCCAAGGCCGGGACAGGGGGTACGAGCAGTACTTC.

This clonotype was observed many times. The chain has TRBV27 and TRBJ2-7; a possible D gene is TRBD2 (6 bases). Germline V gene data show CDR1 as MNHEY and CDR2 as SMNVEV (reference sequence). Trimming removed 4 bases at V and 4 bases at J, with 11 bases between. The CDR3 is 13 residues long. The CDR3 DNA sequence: TGTGCCAGCAGTTCCGGGACTCTTTACGAGCAGTACTTC. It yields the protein CASSSGTLYEQYF.

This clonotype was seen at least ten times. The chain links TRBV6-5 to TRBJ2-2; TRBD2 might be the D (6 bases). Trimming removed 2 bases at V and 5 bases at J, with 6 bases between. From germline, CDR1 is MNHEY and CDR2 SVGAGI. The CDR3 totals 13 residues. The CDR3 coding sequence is TGTGCCAGCAGTTACGCGGGGACCGGGGAGCTGTTTTTT. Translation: CASSYAGTGELFF.

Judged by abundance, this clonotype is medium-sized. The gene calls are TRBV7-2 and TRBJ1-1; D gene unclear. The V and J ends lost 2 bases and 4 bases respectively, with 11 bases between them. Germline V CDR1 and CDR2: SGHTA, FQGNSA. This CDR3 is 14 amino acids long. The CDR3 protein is CASSLLAGFTEAFF. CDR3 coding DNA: TGTGCCAGCAGCTTATTAGCTGGTTTCACTGAAGCTTTCTTT.

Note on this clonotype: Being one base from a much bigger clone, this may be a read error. In DNA, the CDR3 is TGTGCCAGCAGCTTATTGGTCGGGGGGTTATACGATGAGCAGTTCTTC. It translates to CASSLLVGGLYDEQFF. The genes are TRBV11-2 and TRBJ2-1; 7 bases are shared with TRBD2. Germline assignment: CDR1 SGHAT and CDR2 FQNNGV. The CDR3 spans 16 residues. After removal of 2 bases from V and 8 bases from J, the junction contained 12 bases not matched to a gene.

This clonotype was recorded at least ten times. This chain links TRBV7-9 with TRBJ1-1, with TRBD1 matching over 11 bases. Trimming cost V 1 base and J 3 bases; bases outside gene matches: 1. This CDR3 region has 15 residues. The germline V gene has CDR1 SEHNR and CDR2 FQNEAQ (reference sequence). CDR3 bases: TGTGCCAGCAGCTTAGGGACAGGGGGCTACACTGAAGCTTTCTTT. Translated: CASSLGTGGYTEAFF.

CDR3 sequence (DNA): TGTGCCAGCAGCGTAGGCGGGGGCACCTACGAGCAGTACTTC. Protein sequence: CASSVGGGTYEQYF. The V and J genes are TRBV9 and TRBJ2-7, with D possibly being TRBD2 (7 bases). The V end lost 0 bases, the J end lost 2 bases, and 9 bases lay between the germline ends. Germline V lookup: CDR1 SGDLS, CDR2 YYNGEE. The CDR3 extends over 14 amino acids.

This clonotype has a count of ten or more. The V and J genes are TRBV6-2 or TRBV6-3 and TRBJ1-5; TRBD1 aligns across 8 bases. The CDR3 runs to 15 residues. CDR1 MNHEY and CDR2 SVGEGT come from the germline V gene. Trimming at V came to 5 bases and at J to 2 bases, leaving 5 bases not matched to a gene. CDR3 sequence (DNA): TGTGCCAGCAGTAACGGACAGGGTCGCAATCAGCCCCAGCATTTT. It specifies CASSNGQGRNQPQHF.

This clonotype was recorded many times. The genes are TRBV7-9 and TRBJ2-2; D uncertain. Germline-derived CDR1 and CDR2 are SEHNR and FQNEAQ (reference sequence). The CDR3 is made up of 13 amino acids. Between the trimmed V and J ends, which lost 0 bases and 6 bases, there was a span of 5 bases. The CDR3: CASSLAQAGELFF. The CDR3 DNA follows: TGTGCCAGCAGCTTAGCCCAGGCCGGGGAGCTGTTTTTT.

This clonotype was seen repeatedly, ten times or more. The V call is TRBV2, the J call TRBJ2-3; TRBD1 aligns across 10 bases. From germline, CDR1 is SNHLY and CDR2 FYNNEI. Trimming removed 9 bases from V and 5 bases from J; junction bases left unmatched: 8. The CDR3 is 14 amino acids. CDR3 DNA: TGTGCCAGACGAGGGGACAGGGGTGGAGATACGCAGTATTTT. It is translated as CARRGDRGGDTQYF.

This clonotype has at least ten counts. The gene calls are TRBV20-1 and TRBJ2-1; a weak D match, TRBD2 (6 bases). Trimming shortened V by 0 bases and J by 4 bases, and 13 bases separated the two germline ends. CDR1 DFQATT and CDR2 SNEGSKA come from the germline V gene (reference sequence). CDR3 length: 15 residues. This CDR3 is CSARDRVREYNEQFF. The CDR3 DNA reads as TGCAGTGCTAGAGATAGGGTCCGGGAGTACAATGAGCAGTTCTTC.

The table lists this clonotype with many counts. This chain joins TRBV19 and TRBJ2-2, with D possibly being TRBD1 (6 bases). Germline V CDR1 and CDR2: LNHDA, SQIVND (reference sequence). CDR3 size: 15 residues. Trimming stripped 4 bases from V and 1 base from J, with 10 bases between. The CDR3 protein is CASSTSTGNTGELFF. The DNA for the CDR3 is TGTGCCAGTAGTACCTCGACAGGGAACACCGGGGAGCTGTTTTTT.

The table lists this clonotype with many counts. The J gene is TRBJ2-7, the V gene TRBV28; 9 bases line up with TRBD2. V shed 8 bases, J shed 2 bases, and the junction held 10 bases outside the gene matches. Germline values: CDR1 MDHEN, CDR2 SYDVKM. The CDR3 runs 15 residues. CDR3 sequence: CASSFPLAGTYEQYF. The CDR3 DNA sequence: TGTGCCAGCTCCTTCCCGCTAGCGGGGACCTACGAGCAGTACTTC.

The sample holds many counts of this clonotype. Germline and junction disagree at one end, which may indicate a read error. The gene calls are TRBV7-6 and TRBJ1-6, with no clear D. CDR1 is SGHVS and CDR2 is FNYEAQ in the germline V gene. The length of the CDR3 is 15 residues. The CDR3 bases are TGTGCCAGCAGCGTAGCACCGGACGGTAATTCACCCCTCCACTTT. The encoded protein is CASSVAPDGNSPLHF.

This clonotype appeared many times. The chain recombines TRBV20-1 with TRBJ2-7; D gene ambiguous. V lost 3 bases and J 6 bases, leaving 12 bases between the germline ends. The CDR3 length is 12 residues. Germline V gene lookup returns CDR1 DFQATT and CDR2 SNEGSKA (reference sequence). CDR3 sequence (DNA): TGCAGTGCTAGTAGGTCTTCCATCGAGCAGTACTTC. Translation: CSASRSSIEQYF.

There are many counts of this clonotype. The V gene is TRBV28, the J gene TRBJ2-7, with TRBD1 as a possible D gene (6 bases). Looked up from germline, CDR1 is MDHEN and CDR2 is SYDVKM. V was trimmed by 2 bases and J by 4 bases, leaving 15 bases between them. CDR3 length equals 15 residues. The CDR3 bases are TGTGCCAGCAGTTTAGGGGGCAGCTTCCCATACGAGCAGTACTTC. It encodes CASSLGGSFPYEQYF.

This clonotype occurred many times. The CDR3 reads CASSSIAGTTDTQYF. The CDR3 DNA sequence: TGTGCCAGCAGCTCCATAGCGGGGACCACAGATACGCAGTATTTT. The chain recombines TRBV7-9 with TRBJ2-3; 8 bases line up with TRBD2. This CDR3 is 15 amino acids long. Germline trimming cut 4 bases from V and 2 bases from J; bases unmatched to any gene: 5. Germline V gene sequence: CDR1 SEHNR, CDR2 FQNEAQ (reference sequence). The entire variable domain, with the rest obtained from reference TRBV7-9 and TRBJ2-3, is as follows: DTGVSQNPRHKITKRGQNVTFRCDPISEHNRLYWYRQTLGQGPEFLTYFQNEAQLEKSRLLSDRFSAERPKGSFSTLEIQRTEQGDSAMYLCASSSIAGTTDTQYFGPGTRLTVL.

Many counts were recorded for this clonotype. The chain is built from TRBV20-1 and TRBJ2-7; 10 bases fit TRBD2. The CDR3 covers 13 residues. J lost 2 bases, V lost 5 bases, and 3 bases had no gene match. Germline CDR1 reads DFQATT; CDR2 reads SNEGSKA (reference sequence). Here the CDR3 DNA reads TGCAGTGCTCGGACTAGCGGTACCTACGAGCAGTACTTC. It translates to CSARTSGTYEQYF.

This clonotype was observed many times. CDR3 sequence reads: CASSLAGSLVYEQYF. The CDR3 DNA reads TGTGCCAGCAGTTTGGCCGGGAGCCTGGTCTACGAGCAGTACTTC. V usage is TRBV27 and J usage is TRBJ2-7; weak D call: TRBD2 (6 bases). Trimming left V 3 bases short and J 3 bases short, with 15 bases between. The CDR3 covers 15 residues. Germline V lookup: CDR1 MNHEY, CDR2 SMNVEV (reference sequence).